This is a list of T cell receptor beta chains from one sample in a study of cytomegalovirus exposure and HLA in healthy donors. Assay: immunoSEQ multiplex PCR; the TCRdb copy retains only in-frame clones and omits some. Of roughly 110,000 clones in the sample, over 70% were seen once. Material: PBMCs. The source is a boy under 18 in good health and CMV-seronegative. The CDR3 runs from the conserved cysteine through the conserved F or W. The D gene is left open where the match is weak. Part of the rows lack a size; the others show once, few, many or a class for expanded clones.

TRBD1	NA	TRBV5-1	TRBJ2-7	TGCGCCAGCAGCTCCCCTAGAGGGGACAGGGGAATCTACGAGCAGTACTTC	CASSSPRGDRGIYEQYF
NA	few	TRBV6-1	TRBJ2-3	TGTGCCAGCAGTTTTGTAACAGATACGCAGTATTTT	CASSFVTDTQYF
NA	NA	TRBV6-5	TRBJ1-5	TGTGCCAGCAGTCGGGACACCAAAAATCAGCCCCAGCATTTT	CASSRDTKNQPQHF
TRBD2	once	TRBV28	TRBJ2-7	TGTGCCAGCAGTGACCCGGGGGGGCTCGAGCAGTACTTC	CASSDPGGLEQYF
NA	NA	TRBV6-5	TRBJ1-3	TGTGCCAGCAGTTACTCCGTCTCTGGAAACACCATATATTTT	CASSYSVSGNTIYF
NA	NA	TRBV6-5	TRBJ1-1	TGTGCCAGCTCCAGAGGGAACACTGAAGCTTTCTTT	CASSRGNTEAFF
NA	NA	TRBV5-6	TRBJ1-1	TGTGCCAGCAGCTTGTTCCAGGGTCCGTCTCTGAACACTGAAGCTTTCTTT	CASSLFQGPSLNTEAFF
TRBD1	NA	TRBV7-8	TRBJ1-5	TGTGCCAGCAGCTTGGACAGGAATCAGCCCCAGCATTTT	CASSLDRNQPQHF
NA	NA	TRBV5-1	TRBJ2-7	TGCGCCAGCAGCTTAAGACAGAACTCCTACGAGCAGTACTTC	CASSLRQNSYEQYF
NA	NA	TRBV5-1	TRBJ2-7	TGCGCCAGCGCGAGAAGGGAGGCGTACGAGCAGTACTTC	CASARREAYEQYF
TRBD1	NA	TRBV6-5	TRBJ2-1	TGTGCCAGCAGTCGGGACAGGGTGAATGAGCAGTTCTTC	CASSRDRVNEQFF
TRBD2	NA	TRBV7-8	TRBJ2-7	TGTGCCAGCAGCTTAGTGAGTAGCGGGAGTATTTCTTACGAGCAGTACTTC	CASSLVSSGSISYEQYF
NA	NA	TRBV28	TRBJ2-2	TGTGCCAGCAGAAGGACCAGGGCGATGAACACCGGGGAGCTGTTTTTT	CASRRTRAMNTGELFF
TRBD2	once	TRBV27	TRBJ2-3	TGTGCCAGCAGTTTATCCCCTAGCGGGAGGGTGAGTGATACGCAGTATTTT	CASSLSPSGRVSDTQYF
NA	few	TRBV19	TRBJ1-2	TGTGCCAGTAGTGTTGGACAGTTCGGCTACACCTTC	CASSVGQFGYTF
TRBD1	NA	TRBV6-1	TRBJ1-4	TGTGCCAGCAGTGAAATACCGGGACAGGGTAATGAAAAACTGTTTTTT	CASSEIPGQGNEKLFF
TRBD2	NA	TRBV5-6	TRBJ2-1	TGTGCCAGCAGCTTGCTTGCGGGAGGCCACAATGAGCAGTTCTTC	CASSLLAGGHNEQFF
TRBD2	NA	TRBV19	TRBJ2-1	TGTGCCAGTAGCCCGGGGGGGAGCCCCTACAATGAGCAGTTCTTC	CASSPGGSPYNEQFF
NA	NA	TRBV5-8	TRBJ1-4	TGTGCCAGCAGGCGACATTCAGGGTCTTTGGAAAAACTGTTTTTT	CASRRHSGSLEKLFF
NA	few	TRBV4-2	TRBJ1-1	TGTGCCAGCAGCCAAGATGCGGGCACTGAAGCTTTCTTT	CASSQDAGTEAFF
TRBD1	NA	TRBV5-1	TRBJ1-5	TGCGCCAGCAGCTTGGAAGGGACAGGGAATCAGCCCCAGCATTTT	CASSLEGTGNQPQHF
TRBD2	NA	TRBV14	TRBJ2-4	TGTGCCAGCAGCTTAAGCCGGAGGCTAGCGGGAGGTGGGGCCAAAAACATTCAGTACTTC	CASSLSRRLAGGGAKNIQYF
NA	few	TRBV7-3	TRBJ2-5	TGTGCCAGCAGCTTAAACGCAGGGTGGGGAGAGACCCAGTACTTC	CASSLNAGWGETQYF
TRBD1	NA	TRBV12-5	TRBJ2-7	TGTGCTAGTGGTTTGGGGGACAGGGTCCACGAGCAGTACTTC	CASGLGDRVHEQYF
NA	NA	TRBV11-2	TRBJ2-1	TGTGCCAGCAGCTTAGAGAGGTTGTCAGGGGCCTACAATGAGCAGTTCTTC	CASSLERLSGAYNEQFF
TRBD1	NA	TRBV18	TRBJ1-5	TGTGCCAGCTCATCAGACAGGGGGAGCAATCAGCCCCAGCATTTT	CASSSDRGSNQPQHF
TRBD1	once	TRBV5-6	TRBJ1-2	TGTGCCAGCACTTCTCGGGTGACAGGGGCCAACTATGGCTACACCTTC	CASTSRVTGANYGYTF
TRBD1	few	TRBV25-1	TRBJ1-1	TGTGCCAGCAGATTACAGGGGGTTAACACTGAAGCTTTCTTT	CASRLQGVNTEAFF
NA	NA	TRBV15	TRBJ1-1	TGTGCCACCAGCAGAGTCCATAGGGGGACTGAAGCTTTCTTT	CATSRVHRGTEAFF
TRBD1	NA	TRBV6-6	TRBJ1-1	TGTGCCAGCAGCCTCGACCGGACAGGGACCACTGAAGCTTTCTTT	CASSLDRTGTTEAFF
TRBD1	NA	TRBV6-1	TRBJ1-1	TGTGCCAGCAGGGGACAGGGGGCTAAGAACACTGAAGCTTTCTTT	CASRGQGAKNTEAFF
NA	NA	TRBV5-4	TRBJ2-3	TGTGCCAGCACTCCTGACTTTGGGGATACGCAGTATTTT	CASTPDFGDTQYF
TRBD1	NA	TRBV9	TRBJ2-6	TGTGCCAGCAGCAACAGCCCGGGACAGGGTTTCTCTGGGGCCAACGTCCTGACTTTC	CASSNSPGQGFSGANVLTF
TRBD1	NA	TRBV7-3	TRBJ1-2	TGTGCCAGCAGCTTATATAGGGGGCCGGGCTATGGCTACACCTTC	CASSLYRGPGYGYTF
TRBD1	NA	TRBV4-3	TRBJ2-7	TGCGCCAGCAGCCAAGGGACAGGGTGGTCCTACGAGCAGTACTTC	CASSQGTGWSYEQYF
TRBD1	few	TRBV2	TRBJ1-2	TGTGCCAGCAGTCACCGGGACAGACTGGCCGGCTACACCTTC	CASSHRDRLAGYTF
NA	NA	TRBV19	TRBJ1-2	TGTGCCAGTAGTATGGGCAGGGGAGTATATGGCTACACCTTC	CASSMGRGVYGYTF
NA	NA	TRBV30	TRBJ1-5	TGTGCCTGGAGTGTACTAATGGATCAGCCCCAGCATTTT	CAWSVLMDQPQHF
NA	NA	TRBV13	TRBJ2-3	TGTGCCAGCAGTCGACAACGTCGCGATACGCAGTATTTT	CASSRQRRDTQYF
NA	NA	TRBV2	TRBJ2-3	TGTGCCAGCAGCCCCGCGACTTTGGAGGATACGCAGTATTTT	CASSPATLEDTQYF
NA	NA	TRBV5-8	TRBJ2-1	TGTGCCAGCAGCTTCCGTGCAGACAATGAGCAGTTCTTC	CASSFRADNEQFF